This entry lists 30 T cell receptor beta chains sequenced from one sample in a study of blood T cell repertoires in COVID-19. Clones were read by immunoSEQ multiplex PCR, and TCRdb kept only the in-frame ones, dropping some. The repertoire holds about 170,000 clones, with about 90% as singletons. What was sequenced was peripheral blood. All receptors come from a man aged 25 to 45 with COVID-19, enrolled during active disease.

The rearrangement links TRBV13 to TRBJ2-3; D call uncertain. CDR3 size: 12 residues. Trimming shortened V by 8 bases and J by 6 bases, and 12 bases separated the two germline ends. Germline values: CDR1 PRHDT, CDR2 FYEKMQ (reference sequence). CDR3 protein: CASGSYGDTQYF. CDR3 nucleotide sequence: TGTGCCAGCGGATCTTACGGGGATACGCAGTATTTT. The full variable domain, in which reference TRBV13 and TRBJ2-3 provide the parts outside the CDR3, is AAGVIQSPRHLIKEKRETATLKCYPIPRHDTVYWYQQGPGQDPQFLISFYEKMQSDKGSIPDRFSAQQFSDYHSELNMSSLELGDSALYFCASGSYGDTQYFGPGTRLTVL.

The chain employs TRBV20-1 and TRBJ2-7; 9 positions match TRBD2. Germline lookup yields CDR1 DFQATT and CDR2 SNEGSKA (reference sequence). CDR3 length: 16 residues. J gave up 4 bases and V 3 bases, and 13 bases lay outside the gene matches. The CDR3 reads CSASAERRRGGYEQYF. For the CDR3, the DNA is TGCAGTGCTAGTGCAGAGAGGAGGCGGGGGGGGTACGAGCAGTACTTC.

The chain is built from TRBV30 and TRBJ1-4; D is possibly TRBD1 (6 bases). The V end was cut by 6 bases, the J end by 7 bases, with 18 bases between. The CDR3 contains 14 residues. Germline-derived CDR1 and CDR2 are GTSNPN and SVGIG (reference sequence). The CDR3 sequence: CACFSRTASEKLFF. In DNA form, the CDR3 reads TGTGCCTGTTTCTCCCGGACAGCTAGTGAAAAACTGTTTTTT.

The CDR3 DNA reads TGTGCCAGCAGTCCCCTGGGGAGCGGGGAGGAGTACTTC. This translates into CASSPLGSGEEYF. The gene calls are TRBV6-5 and TRBJ2-5; 7 nucleotides line up with TRBD2. CDR3 length: 13 residues. The junction had 12 bases not matched to a gene; V was cut back by 5 bases and J by 12 bases. Germline-derived CDR1 and CDR2 are MNHEY and SVGAGI.

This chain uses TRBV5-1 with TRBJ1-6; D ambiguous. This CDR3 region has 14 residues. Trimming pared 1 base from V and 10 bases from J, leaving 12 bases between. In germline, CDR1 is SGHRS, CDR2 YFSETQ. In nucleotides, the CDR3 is TGCGCCAGCAGCTTGCAGGCGGGCGAGTCACCCCTCCACTTT. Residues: CASSLQAGESPLHF.

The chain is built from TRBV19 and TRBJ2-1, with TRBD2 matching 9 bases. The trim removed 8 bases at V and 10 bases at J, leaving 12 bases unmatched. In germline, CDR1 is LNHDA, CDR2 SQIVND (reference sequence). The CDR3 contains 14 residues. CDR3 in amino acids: CASCSGRAGFEQFF. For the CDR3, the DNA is TGTGCCAGTTGTAGCGGGAGAGCGGGGTTCGAGCAGTTCTTC.

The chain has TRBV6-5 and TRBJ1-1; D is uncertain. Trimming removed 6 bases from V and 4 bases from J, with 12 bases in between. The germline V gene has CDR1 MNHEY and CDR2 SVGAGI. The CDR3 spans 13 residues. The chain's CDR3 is CASRARVATEAFF. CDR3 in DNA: TGTGCCAGCAGGGCGAGGGTGGCCACTGAAGCTTTCTTT.

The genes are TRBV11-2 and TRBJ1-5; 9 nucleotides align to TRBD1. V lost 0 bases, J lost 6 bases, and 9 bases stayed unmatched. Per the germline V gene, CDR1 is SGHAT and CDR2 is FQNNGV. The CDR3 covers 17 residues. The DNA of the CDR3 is TGTGCCAGCAGCTTAGATGGGACAGGGCGTGCGGTTCAGCCCCAGCATTTT. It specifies CASSLDGTGRAVQPQHF. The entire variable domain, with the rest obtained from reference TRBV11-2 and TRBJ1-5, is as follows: EAGVAQSPRYKIIEKRQSVAFWCNPISGHATLYWYQQILGQGPKLLIQFQNNGVVDDSQLPKDRFSAERLKGVDSTLKIQPAKLEDSAVYLCASSLDGTGRAVQPQHFGDGTRLSIL.

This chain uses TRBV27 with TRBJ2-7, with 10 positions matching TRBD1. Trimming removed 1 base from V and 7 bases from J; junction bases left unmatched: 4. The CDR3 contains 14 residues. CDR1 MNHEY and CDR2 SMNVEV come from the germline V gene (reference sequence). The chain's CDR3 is CASSLLGQGQEQYF. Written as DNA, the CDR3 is TGTGCCAGCAGTTTATTGGGACAGGGGCAAGAGCAGTACTTC.

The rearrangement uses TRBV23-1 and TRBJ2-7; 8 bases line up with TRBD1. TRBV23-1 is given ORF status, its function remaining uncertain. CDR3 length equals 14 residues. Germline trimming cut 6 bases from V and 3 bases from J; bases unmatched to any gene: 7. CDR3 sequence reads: CASSGQGRGYEQYF. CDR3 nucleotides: TGCGCCAGCAGCGGACAGGGTAGAGGCTACGAGCAGTACTTC.

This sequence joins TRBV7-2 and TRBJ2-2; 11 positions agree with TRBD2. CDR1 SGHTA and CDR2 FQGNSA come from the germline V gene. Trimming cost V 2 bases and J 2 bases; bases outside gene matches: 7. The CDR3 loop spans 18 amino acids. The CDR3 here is CASSLRPLAGGNTGELFF. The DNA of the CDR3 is TGTGCCAGCAGCTTACGTCCCCTAGCGGGGGGAAACACCGGGGAGCTGTTTTTT.

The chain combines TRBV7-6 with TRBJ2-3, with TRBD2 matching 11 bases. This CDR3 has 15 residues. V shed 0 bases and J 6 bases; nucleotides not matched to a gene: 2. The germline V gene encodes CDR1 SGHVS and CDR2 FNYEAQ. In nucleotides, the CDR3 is TGTGCCAGCAGCTTAGCTAGCGGGGGGGCCGATACGCAGTATTTT. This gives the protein CASSLASGGADTQYF.

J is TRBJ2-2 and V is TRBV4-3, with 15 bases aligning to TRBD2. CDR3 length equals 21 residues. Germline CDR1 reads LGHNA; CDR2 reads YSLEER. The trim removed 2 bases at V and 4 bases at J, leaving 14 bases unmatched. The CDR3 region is CASSQRWRTGTSGGSTGELFF. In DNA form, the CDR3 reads TGCGCCAGCAGCCAAAGATGGAGGACCGGGACTAGCGGGGGGAGCACCGGGGAGCTGTTTTTT.

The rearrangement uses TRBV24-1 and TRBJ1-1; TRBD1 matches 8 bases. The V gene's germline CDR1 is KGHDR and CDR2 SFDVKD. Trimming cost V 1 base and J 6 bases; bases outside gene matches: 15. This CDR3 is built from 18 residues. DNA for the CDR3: TGTGCCACCAGTGATTTCGCAGGGGGCCGATTAAAACACGCTGAAGCTTTCTTT. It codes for CATSDFAGGRLKHAEAFF.

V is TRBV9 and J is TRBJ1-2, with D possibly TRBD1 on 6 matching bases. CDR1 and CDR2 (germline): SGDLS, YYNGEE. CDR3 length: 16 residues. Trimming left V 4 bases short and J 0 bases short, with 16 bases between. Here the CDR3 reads CASSTQGGVPNYGYTF. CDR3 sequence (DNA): TGTGCCAGCAGCACGCAAGGGGGGGTTCCTAACTATGGCTACACCTTC.

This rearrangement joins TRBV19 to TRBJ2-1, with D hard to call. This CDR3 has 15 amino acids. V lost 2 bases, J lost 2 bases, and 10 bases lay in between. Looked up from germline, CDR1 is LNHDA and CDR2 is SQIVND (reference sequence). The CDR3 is CASSIWATPYNEQFF. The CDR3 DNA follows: TGTGCCAGTAGTATATGGGCGACCCCCTACAATGAGCAGTTCTTC.

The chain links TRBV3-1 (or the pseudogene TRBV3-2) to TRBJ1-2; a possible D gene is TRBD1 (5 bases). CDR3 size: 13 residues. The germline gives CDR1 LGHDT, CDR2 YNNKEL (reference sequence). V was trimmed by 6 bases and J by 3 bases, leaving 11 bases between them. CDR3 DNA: TGTGCCAGCAGTCCAGACAGCTACTATGGCTACACCTTC. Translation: CASSPDSYYGYTF.

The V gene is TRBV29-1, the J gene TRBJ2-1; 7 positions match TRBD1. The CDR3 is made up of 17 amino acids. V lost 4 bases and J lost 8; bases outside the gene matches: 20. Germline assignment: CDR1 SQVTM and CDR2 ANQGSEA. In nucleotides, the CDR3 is TGCAGCGTTGGGCAAAGGGGGCTCGACTGGGCGGTCGATGAGCAGTTCTTC. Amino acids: CSVGQRGLDWAVDEQFF.

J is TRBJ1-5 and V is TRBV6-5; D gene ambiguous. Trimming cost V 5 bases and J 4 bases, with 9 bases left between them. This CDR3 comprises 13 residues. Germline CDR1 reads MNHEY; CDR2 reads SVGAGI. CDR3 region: CASSLQANQPQHF. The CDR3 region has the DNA TGTGCCAGCAGTCTGCAGGCAAATCAGCCCCAGCATTTT.

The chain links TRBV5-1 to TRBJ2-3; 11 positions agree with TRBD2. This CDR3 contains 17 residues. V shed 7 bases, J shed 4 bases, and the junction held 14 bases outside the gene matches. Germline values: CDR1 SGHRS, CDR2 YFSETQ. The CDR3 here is CASLTPSGGPRADTQYF. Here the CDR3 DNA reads TGCGCCAGCTTAACCCCTAGCGGGGGGCCCCGGGCAGATACGCAGTATTTT.

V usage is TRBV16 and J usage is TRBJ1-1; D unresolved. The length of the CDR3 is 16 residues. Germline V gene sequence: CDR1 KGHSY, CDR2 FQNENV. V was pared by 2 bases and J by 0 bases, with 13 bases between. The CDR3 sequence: CASSQTPQALNTEAFF. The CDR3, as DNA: TGTGCCAGCAGCCAAACCCCGCAGGCCCTGAACACTGAAGCTTTCTTT.

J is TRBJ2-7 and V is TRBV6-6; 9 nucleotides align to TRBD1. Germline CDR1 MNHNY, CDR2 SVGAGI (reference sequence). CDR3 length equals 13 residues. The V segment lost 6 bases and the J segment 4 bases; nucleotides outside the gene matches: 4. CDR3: CASRHRGQYEQYF. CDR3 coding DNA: TGTGCCAGCAGGCACAGGGGGCAGTACGAGCAGTACTTC.

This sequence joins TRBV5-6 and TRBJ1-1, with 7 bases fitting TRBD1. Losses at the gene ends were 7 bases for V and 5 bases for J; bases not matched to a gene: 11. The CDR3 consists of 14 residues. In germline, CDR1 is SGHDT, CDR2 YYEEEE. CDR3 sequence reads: CASRLGQATTEAFF. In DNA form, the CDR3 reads TGTGCCAGCCGCCTCGGACAGGCGACGACTGAAGCTTTCTTT.

The CDR3 is CASSQAGTGVNEKLFF. DNA of the CDR3: TGCGCCAGCAGCCAAGCTGGGACAGGGGTAAATGAAAAACTGTTTTTT. The chain has TRBV4-1 and TRBJ1-4, with 10 bases aligning to TRBD1. The CDR3 totals 16 residues. J lost 5 bases, V lost 1 base, and 4 bases had no gene match. Germline CDR1 MGHRA, CDR2 YSYEKL.

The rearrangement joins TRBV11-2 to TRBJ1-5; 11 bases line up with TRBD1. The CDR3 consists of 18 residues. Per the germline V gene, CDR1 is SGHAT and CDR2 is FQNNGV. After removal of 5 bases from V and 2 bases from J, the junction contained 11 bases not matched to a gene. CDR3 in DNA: TGTGCCAGCAGCAAAGGGACAGGGGGGATGTTTGGCAATCAGCCCCAGCATTTT. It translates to CASSKGTGGMFGNQPQHF.

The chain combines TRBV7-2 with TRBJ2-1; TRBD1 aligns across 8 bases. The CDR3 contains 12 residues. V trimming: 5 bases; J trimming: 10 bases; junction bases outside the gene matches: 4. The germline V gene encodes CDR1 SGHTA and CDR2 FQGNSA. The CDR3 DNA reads TGTGCCAGCAGCCCGACAGGGGACGAGCAGTTCTTC. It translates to CASSPTGDEQFF.

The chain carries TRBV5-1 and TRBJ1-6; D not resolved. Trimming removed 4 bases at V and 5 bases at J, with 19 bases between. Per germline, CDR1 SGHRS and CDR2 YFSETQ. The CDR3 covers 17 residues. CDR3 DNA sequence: TGCGCCAGCAGCAGTCACCAGGCCCGCTCGGATAATTCACCCCTCCACTTT. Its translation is CASSSHQARSDNSPLHF.

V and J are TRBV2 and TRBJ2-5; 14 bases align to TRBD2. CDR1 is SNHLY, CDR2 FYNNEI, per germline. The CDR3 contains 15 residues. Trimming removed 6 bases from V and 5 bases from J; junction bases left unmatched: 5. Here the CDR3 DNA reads TGTGCCAGCAGCCGCGGACTAGCGGGGGGTGAGACCCAGTACTTC. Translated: CASSRGLAGGETQYF.

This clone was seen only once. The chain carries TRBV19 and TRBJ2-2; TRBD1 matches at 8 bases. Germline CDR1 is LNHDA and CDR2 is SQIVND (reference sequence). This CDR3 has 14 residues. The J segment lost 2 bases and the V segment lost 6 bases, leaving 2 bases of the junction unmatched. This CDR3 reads CASRAGGNTGELFF. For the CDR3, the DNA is TGTGCCAGTAGGGCAGGGGGCAACACCGGGGAGCTGTTTTTT.

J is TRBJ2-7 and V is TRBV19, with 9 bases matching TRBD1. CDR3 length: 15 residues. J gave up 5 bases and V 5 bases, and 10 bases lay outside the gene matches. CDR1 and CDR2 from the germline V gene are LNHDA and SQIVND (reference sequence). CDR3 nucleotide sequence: TGTGCCAGTAGTTATAGGCCGGGACAGGGAGACGAGCAGTACTTC. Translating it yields CASSYRPGQGDEQYF.